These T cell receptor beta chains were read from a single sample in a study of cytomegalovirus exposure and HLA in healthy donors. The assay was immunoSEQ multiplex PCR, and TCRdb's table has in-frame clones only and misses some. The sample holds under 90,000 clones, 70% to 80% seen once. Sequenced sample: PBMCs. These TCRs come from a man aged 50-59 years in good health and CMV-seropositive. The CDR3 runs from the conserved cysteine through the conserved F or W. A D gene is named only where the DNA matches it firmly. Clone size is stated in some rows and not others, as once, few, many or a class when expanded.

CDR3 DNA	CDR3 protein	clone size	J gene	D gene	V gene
TGCGCCAGCAGCCAAGTTACCCAGGGCGAAAAGACCCAGTACTTC	CASSQVTQGEKTQYF	.	TRBJ2-5	.	TRBV4-1
TGTGCCAGTAGTATGGCAGGGGGACGGAAGAACAATGAGCAGTTCTTC	CASSMAGGRKNNEQFF	.	TRBJ2-1	TRBD1	TRBV19
TGTGCCAGCAGCCCCGGGACAGGGATAAACTATGGCTACACCTTC	CASSPGTGINYGYTF	.	TRBJ1-2	TRBD1	TRBV7-3
TGTGCCAGCAGCCAAAAGGAGACCAAATGGGCTGGAAACACCATATATTTT	CASSQKETKWAGNTIYF	.	TRBJ1-3	.	TRBV4-2
TGTGCCAGCAGGACTAGTATTGAGACCCAGTACTTC	CASRTSIETQYF	.	TRBJ2-5	.	TRBV6-5
TGCGCCAGCAGCTTGGAAGGTCTCCCGGCGGGGGAGACCCAGTACTTC	CASSLEGLPAGETQYF	.	TRBJ2-5	.	TRBV5-1
TGCGCCAGCAGCTTGGGGGACAGGCCAAAGGTGGACAGTCAGTACTTC	CASSLGDRPKVDSQYF	few	TRBJ2-4	TRBD1	TRBV5-1
TGTGCCAGTAGGCTAGGACAGGGTGGTGAAAAACTGTTTTTT	CASRLGQGGEKLFF	.	TRBJ1-4	TRBD1	TRBV19
TGTGCCAGCAGCCCTGAAAGGCGGGGGCTGCGGAACACCGGGGAGCTGTTTTTT	CASSPERRGLRNTGELFF	.	TRBJ2-2	.	TRBV7-8
TGTGCCAGCAGCGGGTCCCCCCTTTCGGGGTATAGTTTCGAGGCCACTGAAGCTTTCTTT	CASSGSPLSGYSFEATEAFF	.	TRBJ1-1	.	TRBV9
TGTGCCAGCAGCCCCGGGGGGGCTGGCTACGAGCAGTACTTC	CASSPGGAGYEQYF	.	TRBJ2-7	TRBD2	TRBV5-4
TGTGCCAGCAGCACCCGGGACAGGGCAACAGATACGCAGTATTTT	CASSTRDRATDTQYF	.	TRBJ2-3	TRBD1	TRBV9
TGTGCCAGCAGCCCCGCGGGAAGCGGGACCATTAATGAGCAGTTCTTC	CASSPAGSGTINEQFF	.	TRBJ2-1	TRBD2	TRBV9
TGTGCCAGCAGCTTTGGGACTCACAGTGTGGACGAGCAGTACTTC	CASSFGTHSVDEQYF	.	TRBJ2-7	.	TRBV5-4
TGTGCCAGCAGCTTAAGTTCTAGTGGAAACAATGAGCAGTTCTTC	CASSLSSSGNNEQFF	.	TRBJ2-1	.	TRBV7-3
TGCGCCAGCAGCTTGGGAGGGAGGCCCCAAGAGACCCAGTACTTC	CASSLGGRPQETQYF	.	TRBJ2-5	.	TRBV5-1
TGTGCCAGCAGCTTAGAATGGGGAGCCTATAATTCACCCCTCCACTTT	CASSLEWGAYNSPLHF	.	TRBJ1-6	.	TRBV7-8
TGTGCCAGCAGCTTAATCCGGACTTCTGGAAACACCATATATTTT	CASSLIRTSGNTIYF	.	TRBJ1-3	.	TRBV7-9
TGTGCCAGCAGCTCCTACAGAAACACCGGGGAGCTGTTTTTT	CASSSYRNTGELFF	.	TRBJ2-2	.	TRBV7-6
TGCGCCAGCAGCTGGTGGACAGGGGTCTCCTACGAGCAGTACTTC	CASSWWTGVSYEQYF	.	TRBJ2-7	TRBD1	TRBV5-1
TGTGCCAGTACTAATCCGGGAGGCTCCCACGAGCAGTACTTC	CASTNPGGSHEQYF	.	TRBJ2-7	TRBD2	TRBV19
TGCGCCAGCAGCCCTCCAGACAGATACGAGCAGTACTTC	CASSPPDRYEQYF	.	TRBJ2-7	.	TRBV5-1
TGCGCCAGCAGCCGAGAAGGCGACAGGAGTCAGCCCCAGCATTTT	CASSREGDRSQPQHF	few	TRBJ1-5	.	TRBV5-1
TGCGCCAGCAGCATACGCCAGGCCACTAGCGGAACCTACGAGCAGTACTTC	CASSIRQATSGTYEQYF	.	TRBJ2-7	TRBD2	TRBV4-1
TGTGCCAGCAGCACCAACACCGGACTAGCGGGACCCACAGATACGCAGTATTTT	CASSTNTGLAGPTDTQYF	.	TRBJ2-3	TRBD2	TRBV11-2
TGCGCCAGCAGTGAGTCTGGACTAGCGACTCGGCAGTACTTC	CASSESGLATRQYF	.	TRBJ2-7	TRBD2	TRBV10-1
TGTGCCAGCAGTTACGTCGGCGGGAGGGAAAGGAATGAGCAGTTCTTC	CASSYVGGRERNEQFF	.	TRBJ2-1	TRBD2	TRBV6-5
TGTGCCAGCAGCTTAGTAGGCGGAATGAACACTGAAGCTTTCTTT	CASSLVGGMNTEAFF	.	TRBJ1-1	.	TRBV5-8
TGTGCCAGCCGACTAGCTGGCAACGAGCAGTACTTC	CASRLAGNEQYF	.	TRBJ2-7	TRBD2	TRBV2
TGTGCCAGTAGTATGAGGGGGGGGAATCAGCCCCAGCATTTT	CASSMRGGNQPQHF	.	TRBJ1-5	.	TRBV19
TGTGCCAGCAGCTTAACAGTTGCGGGAGTACTGGAGAACACCGGGGAGCTGTTTTTT	CASSLTVAGVLENTGELFF	.	TRBJ2-2	TRBD2	TRBV7-3
TGTGCCAGCAGCACCTCAGGGGGAAACACTGAAGCTTTCTTT	CASSTSGGNTEAFF	.	TRBJ1-1	TRBD1	TRBV7-9
TGTGCCGGCCAACTAGCGGGAGGGCCCGCTGAGCAGTTCTTC	CAGQLAGGPAEQFF	.	TRBJ2-1	TRBD2	TRBV7-2
TGTGCCAGCAGCCCGGCGGGCTTGAACACTGAAGCTTTCTTT	CASSPAGLNTEAFF	.	TRBJ1-1	.	TRBV9
TGCGCCAGCAGCCAAATTAGCACGGTGAACACTGAAGCTTTCTTT	CASSQISTVNTEAFF	few	TRBJ1-1	.	TRBV4-3
TGCGCCAGCAGCTCCCCGAGACAGGGGGCATTCGGCACTGAAGCTTTCTTT	CASSSPRQGAFGTEAFF	.	TRBJ1-1	TRBD1	TRBV5-1
TGTGCCAGCAGCTTCGAGGACAGGGCTAACACTGAAGCTTTCTTT	CASSFEDRANTEAFF	.	TRBJ1-1	TRBD1	TRBV11-3
TGTGCCAGCAGCTTAGGACAGACGAACACTGAAGCTTTCTTT	CASSLGQTNTEAFF	.	TRBJ1-1	.	TRBV11-2
TGTGCCAGCAGCCCTATCGGGGATGAAAAACTGTTTTTT	CASSPIGDEKLFF	.	TRBJ1-4	.	TRBV7-9
TGTGCCATTGGGGAGGATTGGGATGGCTACACCTTC	CAIGEDWDGYTF	.	TRBJ1-2	.	TRBV11-2
TGTGCCAGCAGCTTAGCGACAGGGCATAACTATGGCTACACCTTC	CASSLATGHNYGYTF	.	TRBJ1-2	TRBD1	TRBV7-8
TGTGCCAGCAGCGCAGGAAGCTATGGCTACACCTTC	CASSAGSYGYTF	.	TRBJ1-2	.	TRBV7-9
TGCGCCAGCAGCCCCGGGACAGTTAACTATGGCTACACCTTC	CASSPGTVNYGYTF	.	TRBJ1-2	TRBD1	TRBV5-1
TGTGCCAGCAGCCCTAGGAGCGGGAGTAGCACCTACAATGAGCAGTTCTTC	CASSPRSGSSTYNEQFF	.	TRBJ2-1	TRBD2	TRBV7-2
TGTGCCAGCAGCCCAAGACAGGGTCAAGTTAACACTGAAGCTTTCTTT	CASSPRQGQVNTEAFF	.	TRBJ1-1	TRBD1	TRBV9
TGTGCCAGTAGTAGCGGTCGATCGGTGAACGAGCAGTACTTC	CASSSGRSVNEQYF	.	TRBJ2-7	.	TRBV19
TGTGCCAGCAGCCCCCTCCAAGAGACCCAGTACTTC	CASSPLQETQYF	.	TRBJ2-5	.	TRBV5-8
TGTGCCAGCAGTGCCCGGACAGGATTGGATGAGCAGTTCTTC	CASSARTGLDEQFF	.	TRBJ2-1	TRBD1	TRBV2
TGTGCCAGCAGCTACCGGACAGATAATGAGCAGTTCTTC	CASSYRTDNEQFF	.	TRBJ2-1	.	TRBV7-8
TGTGCCAGCAGAAGAGGGACTAGCGGGAAAGAGACCCAGTACTTC	CASRRGTSGKETQYF	.	TRBJ2-5	TRBD2	TRBV27
TGTGCCAGTTACCCCGGGGTGAGCTCCTACAATGAGCAGTTCTTC	CASYPGVSSYNEQFF	.	TRBJ2-1	.	TRBV19
TGTGCCACCAGCAGAGGGGGAGGGCTAGCGGGAACCTCATACGAGCAGTACTTC	CATSRGGGLAGTSYEQYF	.	TRBJ2-7	TRBD2	TRBV15
TGTGCCAGCTCACCGGGGACAGGGGGGCAGCCCCAGCATTTT	CASSPGTGGQPQHF	.	TRBJ1-5	TRBD1	TRBV18
TGTGCCAGCAGTGAAACGGGAGACAAGAACGGTGAAAAACTGTTTTTT	CASSETGDKNGEKLFF	.	TRBJ1-4	.	TRBV25-1
TGTGCCAGCAGTTACCGTCGGGGGGCCGATCAGCCCCAGCATTTT	CASSYRRGADQPQHF	.	TRBJ1-5	.	TRBV6-5